The next 20 T cell receptor beta chains were all read from a single sample in a study of T cells after yellow fever vaccination. MiXCR was run by TCRdb on the 5' RACE reads, yielding one entry per CDR3 protein. The table records hundreds of thousands of distinct CDR3 sequences, roughly 12% of them present only once. The sequences come from PBMCs, collected on the day of the yellow fever booster vaccination. These receptors were collected from a man between 25 and 39 years old who received the YFV17D yellow fever vaccine.

The chain carries TRBV7-2 and TRBJ2-1; D may be TRBD2 (5 bases). This CDR3 contains 12 residues. The germline gives CDR1 SGHTA, CDR2 FQGNSA. Trimming left V 4 bases short and J 8 bases short, with 9 bases between. The chain's CDR3 is CASSSRTYEQFF. CDR3 DNA sequence: TGTGCCAGCAGCTCGCGGACTTATGAGCAGTTCTTC.

The genes are TRBV4-3 and TRBJ2-3, with a tentative D call TRBD1 (5 bases). The CDR3 totals 17 residues. The germline V gene encodes CDR1 LGHNA and CDR2 YSLEER. V was trimmed by 0 bases and J by 2 bases, leaving 15 bases between them. Here the CDR3 reads CASSQESWQGDTDTQYF. CDR3 nucleotide sequence: TGCGCCAGCAGCCAAGAATCCTGGCAGGGCGACACAGATACGCAGTATTTT.

The V and J genes are TRBV5-6 and TRBJ2-1; 13 bases line up with TRBD2. Trimming at V came to 5 bases and at J to 9 bases, leaving 8 bases not matched to a gene. CDR1 is SGHDT and CDR2 is YYEEEE in the germline V gene. This CDR3 is 15 amino acids long. CDR3 sequence reads: CASRRLAGGVSEQFF. DNA of the CDR3: TGTGCCAGCAGAAGACTAGCGGGAGGAGTTAGTGAGCAGTTCTTC.

The gene calls are TRBV7-2 and TRBJ2-5, with TRBD2 identical over 13 bases. The CDR3 length is 16 residues. Trimming cost V 3 bases and J 10 bases; bases outside gene matches: 11. The germline V gene encodes CDR1 SGHTA and CDR2 FQGNSA. The CDR3 DNA follows: TGTGCCAGCAGCTTCATGGGACTAGCGGGACAAGTGAGCCAGTACTTC. Its protein product is CASSFMGLAGQVSQYF.

The J gene is TRBJ2-1, the V gene TRBV20-1, with D possibly being TRBD1 or TRBD2 (6 bases each). In germline, CDR1 is DFQATT, CDR2 SNEGSKA (reference sequence). V lost 0 bases, J lost 10 bases, and 16 bases lay in between. This CDR3 region has 14 residues. CDR3 in DNA: TGCAGTGCTAGAGATCTGGGGGGCCCGCGCGAGCAGTTCTTC. Its protein is CSARDLGGPREQFF.

The chain is built from TRBV7-2 and TRBJ1-5; no clear D gene. Germline lookup yields CDR1 SGHTA and CDR2 FQGNSA. Trimming took off 2 bases at V and 3 bases at J, with 11 bases between the two ends. The CDR3 sequence is 15 residues long. CDR3: CASSLWPDPNQPQHF. The CDR3 DNA is TGTGCCAGCAGCTTATGGCCGGATCCCAATCAGCCCCAGCATTTT.

This clonotype was found many times. One junction end does not reproduce the germline sequence, and a read error may be involved. The chain carries TRBV19 and TRBJ2-6, with D unresolved. CDR3 length equals 14 residues. Germline lookup yields CDR1 LNHDA and CDR2 SQIVND (reference sequence). CDR3 DNA sequence: TGCGCCAGCAGCAAAGGCTCTGGGGCCAACGTCCTGACTTTC. Translation: CASSKGSGANVLTF. Full variable domain (missing parts from reference TRBV19 and TRBJ2-6): DGGITQSPKYLFRKEGQNVTLSCEQNLNHDAMYWYRQDPGQGLRLIYYSQIVNDFQKGDIAEGYSVSREKKESFPLTVTSAQKNPTAFYLCASSKGSGANVLTFGAGSRLTVL.

This clonotype was found a few times. The chain is built from TRBV6-1 and TRBJ2-7; the match to TRBD1 covers 7 bases. The V segment lost 6 bases and the J segment 1 base; nucleotides outside the gene matches: 9. The CDR3 contains 15 residues. Germline-derived CDR1 and CDR2 are MNHNS and SASEGT. In DNA form, the CDR3 reads TGTGCCAGCAGCCAGGGACAGATATATTCCTACGAGCAGTACTTC. Protein sequence: CASSQGQIYSYEQYF.

The rearrangement joins TRBV20-1 to TRBJ2-1; 13 positions match TRBD2. V shed 4 bases, J shed 2 bases, and the junction held 14 bases outside the gene matches. The CDR3 spans 19 residues. Germline V gene lookup returns CDR1 DFQATT and CDR2 SNEGSKA (reference sequence). The CDR3 protein is CSAIPAGLAGIGAYNEQFF. CDR3 DNA sequence: TGCAGTGCTATTCCAGCGGGACTAGCGGGAATTGGGGCCTACAATGAGCAGTTCTTC.

The chain carries TRBV9 and TRBJ2-1; 7 bases agree with TRBD1. The V segment lost 4 bases and the J segment 7 bases; nucleotides outside the gene matches: 2. The CDR3 extends over 12 amino acids. Germline values: CDR1 SGDLS, CDR2 YYNGEE. As DNA, the CDR3 is TGTGCCAGCAGCAAGGACAGGAATGAGCAGTTCTTC. It is translated as CASSKDRNEQFF.

This chain joins TRBV7-2 and TRBJ1-5; D possibly corresponds to TRBD1 (6 bases). The CDR3 consists of 15 residues. V lost 4 bases and J lost 7, with 17 bases in between. The germline CDR1 and CDR2 sequences are SGHTA and FQGNSA. CDR3 sequence reads: CASSSQGGLGQPQHF. In DNA, the CDR3 is TGTGCCAGCAGCTCCCAAGGGGGGCTGGGGCAGCCCCAGCATTTT.

V is TRBV6-2 or TRBV6-3 and J is TRBJ1-1, with D uncertain. Trimming took 6 bases from V and 7 from J, leaving 9 bases between them. This CDR3 is built from 11 residues. The germline V gene has CDR1 MNHEY and CDR2 SVGEGT. CDR3 DNA: TGTGCCAGCAGCGGACGGAGTGAAGCTTTCTTT. Translation gives CASSGRSEAFF.

Concerning this clonotype itself: A read error may be the cause here, since a much bigger clone is one base away. The V and J genes are TRBV10-3 and TRBJ2-7, with unresolved D. V lost 0 bases, J lost 3 bases, and 9 bases lay in between. The CDR3 extends over 14 amino acids. The germline V gene encodes CDR1 ENHRY and CDR2 SYGVKD. As DNA, the CDR3 is TGTGCCATCAGTGAGTCGTGGATTTTCTACGAGCAGTACTTC. Protein product: CAISESWIFYEQYF.

The CDR3 loop is CASSLRDSSSGNTIYF. The DNA for the CDR3 is TGTGCCAGCAGCCTCCGGGACTCTAGCTCTGGAAACACCATATATTTT. The rearrangement uses TRBV3-1 and TRBJ1-3; D is perhaps TRBD1 (5 bases). Germline assignment: CDR1 LGHDT and CDR2 YNNKEL (reference sequence). CDR3 length equals 16 residues. V was shortened by 4 bases and J by 0 bases, with 13 bases between the two germline ends.

This clonotype was seen only a few times. The rearrangement uses TRBV20-1 and TRBJ2-5; D uncertain. CDR3 length: 13 amino acids. Looked up from germline, CDR1 is DFQATT and CDR2 is SNEGSKA (reference sequence). V lost 3 bases, J lost 1 base, and 9 bases lay in between. Here the CDR3 reads CSASLGTQETQYF. The CDR3 DNA reads as TGCAGTGCTAGTCTCGGCACCCAAGAGACCCAGTACTTC.

There are a few counts of this clonotype. V usage is TRBV6-2 or TRBV6-3 and J usage is TRBJ1-1; D unresolved. Looked up from germline, CDR1 is MNHEY and CDR2 is SVGEGT. This CDR3 region has 13 residues. Trimming stripped 8 bases from V and 1 base from J, with 11 bases between. In DNA, the CDR3 is TGTGCCAGCGGCCATTCATCGAACACTGAAGCTTTCTTT. This gives the protein CASGHSSNTEAFF.

The chain links TRBV5-1 to TRBJ2-5; tentatively, D is TRBD1 (5 bases). CDR3 length: 14 amino acids. The V gene lost 0 bases and the J gene lost 4 bases, with 10 bases spanning the gap. Germline lookup yields CDR1 SGHRS and CDR2 YFSETQ. CDR3 nucleotide sequence: TGCGCCAGCAGCTTGGTTCCAGGGTCAGAGACCCAGTACTTC. This translates into CASSLVPGSETQYF.

This clonotype was observed a handful of times. The rearrangement links TRBV24-1 to TRBJ2-1, with 8 bases that match TRBD2. This CDR3 has 16 residues. Germline CDR1 is KGHDR and CDR2 is SFDVKD. V shed 2 bases, J shed 10 bases, and the junction held 12 bases outside the gene matches. The CDR3 bases are TGTGCCACCAGTGATTGGGCGGCTAGCGGGTCGGGGGAGCAGTTCTTC. Translation: CATSDWAASGSGEQFF.

The rearrangement links TRBV7-3 to TRBJ2-1, with 9 bases identical to TRBD1. The CDR3 is made up of 17 amino acids. CDR1 and CDR2 (germline): SGHTA, FQGTGA. The V gene end was trimmed by 1 base and the J gene end by 7 bases; junction bases not matched to a gene: 11. CDR3 coding DNA: TGTGCCAGCAGCTTAAGAACCGGGACAGGGTTAGAGAATGAGCAGTTCTTC. Residues: CASSLRTGTGLENEQFF.

In the case of this clonotype: The junction differs from germline at one of its ends, possibly a read error. The rearrangement uses TRBV25-1 and TRBJ1-4; TRBD1 matches at 8 bases. The CDR3 covers 15 residues. Germline CDR1 reads MGHDK; CDR2 reads SYGVNS. The CDR3 is CASSSKGTGDERLFF. The CDR3 DNA reads TGTGCCAGCAGTTCAAAAGGGACAGGCGATGAAAGACTGTTTTTT. Complete variable domain (other parts from reference TRBV25-1 and TRBJ1-4): EADIYQTPRYLVIGTGKKITLECSQTMGHDKMYWYQQDPGMELHLIHYSYGVNSTEKGDLSSESTVSRIRTEHFPLTLESARPSHTSQYLCASSSKGTGDERLFFGSGTQLSVL.